This record concerns one T cell receptor beta chain sequence. These data belong to a study of OX40 agonist ivuxolimab in advanced cancers. Sequenced by immunoSEQ multiplex PCR; TCRdb stores in-frame clones only, minus some. The profile shows 77,000 or so clones, approximately 92% of them singletons. The V gene's germline CDR1 is PRHDT and CDR2 FYEKMQ (reference sequence). This CDR3 spans 13 amino acids. The V gene end was trimmed by 3 bases and the J gene end by 5 bases; junction bases not matched to a gene: 3. This sequence joins TRBV13 and TRBJ2-7, with 8 bases aligning to TRBD1. The TCR was taken from an adult with an advanced solid tumor such as melanoma, head and neck, liver or kidney cancer. This material consisted of CD4+ or CD8+ T cells sorted from blood, taken in a trial of the OX40 agonist ivuxolimab. CDR3 in amino acids: CASSFATGDEQYF. The CDR3, as DNA: TGTGCCAGCAGCTTCGCGACAGGGGACGAGCAGTACTTC.